The count of the clone carrying this TCR beta chain is one. V dropped 3 bases and J dropped 0 bases, with 15 bases sitting between them. The CDR3 is 16 residues long. Germline CDR1 GTSNPN, CDR2 SVGIG (reference sequence). The sample belongs to a study of memory CD4+ T cells and cytomegalovirus serostatus. TCRdb's table, derived via immunoSEQ multiplex PCR, lists solely in-frame clones and lacks some. Of under 80,000 clones in the sample, 78% were seen once. The sort gate was single viable CD3+CD4+CD8-CD45RO+ cells for memory CD4+ T cells. This chain links TRBV30 with TRBJ2-1; the D is unclear. The TCR sequence derives from an adult in good health and CMV-seropositive. The sample was memory CD4+ T cells from blood. Written as DNA, the CDR3 is TGTGCCTGGAGCGCCACTACCTACAGCTCCTACAATGAGCAGTTCTTC. This sequence encodes CAWSATTYSSYNEQFF.